The 5 T cell receptor beta chains below all came from one sample that was sequenced in a study of cytomegalovirus exposure and HLA in healthy donors (dated by TCRdb to between 2016 and 2019). Libraries were prepared through the immunoSEQ multiplex PCR assay. For the multiplex PCR, a mixture combining 60 forward primers for TCR Vbeta segments and 13 reverse primers for TCR Jbeta segments was used. TCRdb stores this immuneACCESS table with in-frame sequences only. Part of the clones is absent; in the studies checked, under half of the shortfall reflects unresolved V genes, and no reason is known for the rest. The sample includes approximately 120,000 clones, with 80% to 90% observed a single time. Jointly, the top ten make up approximately 0.99% of the sample. The sequencing sample was made of PBMCs. The receptors originated from a woman in her 30s in good health and CMV-seronegative.

V and J are TRBV2 and TRBJ2-7; the match to TRBD1 covers 7 bases. V shed 2 bases, J shed 2 bases, and the junction held 3 bases outside the gene matches. Germline values: CDR1 SNHLY, CDR2 FYNNEI. This CDR3 contains 14 residues. As DNA, the CDR3 is TGTGCCAGCAGTGAATGGCAGGGGGCCTACGAGCAGTACTTC. Its protein product is CASSEWQGAYEQYF.

The table lists this clone with a few counts. The rearrangement links TRBV18 to TRBJ2-2; D gene unclear. The CDR3 is 12 residues long. CDR1 is KGHSH and CDR2 is LQKENI in the germline V gene. V gave up 2 bases and J gave up 7 bases, with 5 bases separating them. The CDR3 bases are TGTGCCAGCTCACCAAGCATCGGGGAGCTGTTTTTT. Amino acid sequence: CASSPSIGELFF.

The J gene is TRBJ2-3, the V gene TRBV11-3, with unresolved D. In germline, CDR1 is SGHNT, CDR2 YENEEA. V lost 4 bases and J lost 6, with 11 bases in between. CDR3 length: 13 residues. The DNA of the CDR3 is TGTGCCAGCAGCTACGGAGTTGGCGATACGCAGTATTTT. Amino acids: CASSYGVGDTQYF.

The sample holds a few counts of this clone. The chain has TRBV28 and TRBJ2-7; 8 nucleotides agree with TRBD1. V trimming: 2 bases; J trimming: 2 bases; junction bases outside the gene matches: 8. Germline V gene data show CDR1 as MDHEN and CDR2 as SYDVKM. CDR3 size: 16 residues. The CDR3 nucleotides read TGTGCCAGCAGTTTACAGGTCGGGACAGGAGCCTACGAGCAGTACTTC. Protein: CASSLQVGTGAYEQYF.

The genes are TRBV15 and TRBJ1-3; TRBD1 aligns across 7 bases. Per the germline V gene, CDR1 is LNHNV and CDR2 is YYDKDF (reference sequence). Trimming took 8 bases from V and 3 from J; bases not matched to a gene: 10. The CDR3 is 15 residues long. CDR3 coding DNA: TGTGCCACCTCACGGACAGGCGGCTTTGGAAACACCATATATTTT. It encodes CATSRTGGFGNTIYF.